Listed here are 24 T cell receptor beta chains from one sample, sequenced in a study of patients and donors after allogeneic stem cell transplantation. One entry per CDR3 protein results from TCRdb running MiXCR on the RT-PCR reads. The sample has 150,000 to 200,000 distinct CDR3 sequences; around two fifths are singletons. The specimen sequenced was blood, either unsorted or a sorted T cell fraction (not recorded which). The source is a human donor who was either an allogeneic HSCT recipient or a stem cell or donor lymphocyte infusion donor (not recorded which). It is not recorded whose cells these are; they may come from a transplant donor.

This clonotype was observed a handful of times. J is TRBJ1-2 and V is TRBV6-5; D uncertain. CDR1 MNHEY and CDR2 SVGAGI come from the germline V gene. The CDR3 length is 16 residues. Trimming shortened V by 0 bases and J by 8 bases, and 19 bases separated the two germline ends. CDR3 in DNA: TGTGCCAGCAGTTACTCGACTAGACGACCCTTCCGGGGCTACACCTTC. Its translation: CASSYSTRRPFRGYTF.

The rearrangement joins TRBV6-5 to TRBJ1-1; 7 positions agree with TRBD1. The germline gives CDR1 MNHEY, CDR2 SVGAGI. Trimming took 2 bases from V and 1 from J; bases not matched to a gene: 4. This CDR3 spans 15 amino acids. The CDR3 loop reads CASSYGDRENTEAFF. The CDR3 nucleotides are TGTGCCAGCAGTTACGGGGACAGAGAGAACACTGAAGCTTTCTTT.

The chain couples TRBV20-1 to TRBJ2-1; D gene ambiguous. CDR3 length equals 11 residues. V was clipped by 7 bases and J by 5 bases, with 9 bases between them. Per the germline V gene, CDR1 is DFQATT and CDR2 is SNEGSKA (reference sequence). CDR3 DNA sequence: TGCAGTGTAAACATAAACAATGAGCAGTTCTTC. Translated: CSVNINNEQFF.

This clonotype has just a few counts. CDR3 bases: TGTGCCAGCAGCGTAGAAGGCAGGCCCGGCGAAAAACTGTTTTTT. Translating gives CASSVEGRPGEKLFF. The chain carries TRBV9 and TRBJ1-4; D gene ambiguous. The CDR3 is 15 residues long. Germline-derived CDR1 and CDR2 are SGDLS and YYNGEE. Trimming took 0 bases from V and 8 from J, leaving 14 bases between them.

V usage is TRBV5-1 and J usage is TRBJ2-1; D is possibly TRBD2 (5 bases). V was shortened by 1 base and J by 0 bases, with 11 bases between the two germline ends. Germline-derived CDR1 and CDR2 are SGHRS and YFSETQ. The CDR3 has 16 amino acids. The CDR3 protein is CASSLTRPSSYNEQFF. The CDR3, as DNA: TGCGCCAGCAGCTTGACTAGGCCTAGCTCCTACAATGAGCAGTTCTTC.

This clonotype was seen more than once but under ten times. V gene TRBV7-9 combines with J gene TRBJ1-2, with D possibly being TRBD1 (5 bases). Germline V gives CDR1 SEHNR, CDR2 FQNEAQ (reference sequence). Trimming cost V 7 bases and J 3 bases, with 18 bases left between them. The CDR3 has 15 amino acids. DNA of the CDR3: TGTGCCAGCACCCCGGGGGAGATGGAGGACTATGGCTACACCTTC. Encoded protein: CASTPGEMEDYGYTF.

Here the CDR3 DNA reads TGTGCCAGCAGTGACCTAGCCTTGACAGGGACCTATGGCTACACCTTC. Translation gives CASSDLALTGTYGYTF. The V and J genes are TRBV12-3 or TRBV12-4 and TRBJ1-2; 7 bases fit TRBD1. J lost 4 bases, V lost 5 bases, and 13 bases had no gene match. CDR3 length: 16 residues.

The table lists this clonotype with a few counts. V and J are TRBV28 and TRBJ1-5; the D is unclear. Trimming stripped 3 bases from V and 0 bases from J, with 15 bases between. The CDR3 is 17 amino acids. The germline CDR1 and CDR2 sequences are MDHEN and SYDVKM. The CDR3 protein is CASSFFSSLLSNQPQHF. The CDR3 bases are TGTGCCAGCAGTTTCTTTTCCAGCCTTCTTAGCAATCAGCCCCAGCATTTT.

The rearrangement uses TRBV28 and TRBJ2-5, with 10 bases fitting TRBD1. The CDR3 loop spans 16 amino acids. Losses at the gene ends were 4 bases for V and 2 bases for J; bases not matched to a gene: 7. Germline values: CDR1 MDHEN, CDR2 SYDVKM. CDR3 loop: CASSYDRGQPQETQYF. The CDR3, as DNA: TGTGCCAGCAGTTATGACAGGGGGCAGCCGCAAGAGACCCAGTACTTC.

The chain carries TRBV18 and TRBJ1-2, with 11 bases aligning to TRBD1. The CDR3 loop spans 16 amino acids. V trimming: 0 bases; J trimming: 6 bases; junction bases outside the gene matches: 6. CDR1 is KGHSH, CDR2 LQKENI, per germline. The CDR3 nucleotides read TGTGCCAGCTCACCACCTGCCCCGGGACAGGGGGATGGCTACACCTTC. Amino acid sequence: CASSPPAPGQGDGYTF.

The chain combines TRBV29-1 with TRBJ1-1, with 9 bases that match TRBD1. Trimming cost V 6 bases and J 5 bases; bases outside gene matches: 10. Germline-derived CDR1 and CDR2 are SQVTM and ANQGSEA. This CDR3 region has 14 residues. The CDR3 coding sequence is TGCAGCGTCGGGGCCGGGACAGGGTTAACTGAAGCTTTCTTT. Protein sequence: CSVGAGTGLTEAFF.

The chain uses TRBV14 and TRBJ2-5, with D hard to call. The V gene lost 3 bases and the J gene lost 12 bases, with 14 bases spanning the gap. Germline V CDR1 and CDR2: SGHDN, FVKESK. The CDR3 runs to 12 residues. The CDR3 DNA reads TGTGCCAGCAGCCAGACCACTGGTGTTGAGTACTTC. Translated, it gives CASSQTTGVEYF.

This chain connects TRBV20-1 to TRBJ1-2; maybe TRBD1 (5 bases). Per germline, CDR1 DFQATT and CDR2 SNEGSKA (reference sequence). Trimming shortened V by 2 bases and J by 2 bases, and 12 bases separated the two germline ends. The CDR3 sequence is 14 residues long. CDR3 region: CSARSRTTNYGYTF. The CDR3 nucleotides are TGCAGTGCTAGATCCCGGACAACCAACTATGGCTACACCTTC.

This rearrangement joins TRBV5-1 to TRBJ2-7; 15 bases line up with TRBD2. Germline CDR1 SGHRS, CDR2 YFSETQ. J was trimmed by 6 bases and V by 3 bases; bases with no gene match: 7. The CDR3 has 16 amino acids. The CDR3 region is CASSSGLAGGPSEQYF. In DNA form, the CDR3 reads TGCGCCAGCAGCTCTGGACTAGCGGGAGGGCCCAGCGAGCAGTACTTC.

The chain uses TRBV20-1 and TRBJ2-2; D is perhaps TRBD1 or TRBD2 (5 bases each). The V end was cut by 6 bases, the J end by 3 bases, with 11 bases between. The germline V gene encodes CDR1 DFQATT and CDR2 SNEGSKA (reference sequence). This CDR3 spans 13 amino acids. CDR3 DNA sequence: TGCAGTGCCGGGGACCGATACACCGGGGAGCTGTTTTTT. Translating gives CSAGDRYTGELFF.

The genes are TRBV18 and TRBJ1-1; TRBD1 aligns across 8 bases. V dropped 0 bases and J dropped 2; count of bases not matched to a gene: 14. The CDR3 consists of 19 residues. CDR1 and CDR2 from the germline V gene are KGHSH and LQKENI. Written as DNA, the CDR3 is TGTGCCAGCTCACCACCGAACAGGGGGAAATTGATGGTAAACACTGAAGCTTTCTTT. Encoded protein: CASSPPNRGKLMVNTEAFF.

This clonotype has only one observation. The chain couples TRBV11-2 to TRBJ1-5; D gene uncertain. The CDR3 runs to 15 residues. The V end lost 0 bases, the J end lost 2 bases, and 8 bases lay between the germline ends. Germline V gives CDR1 SGHAT, CDR2 FQNNGV. Here the CDR3 DNA reads TGTGCCAGCAGCTTAGAACTTTCGGGCAATCAGCCCCAGCATTTT. It translates to CASSLELSGNQPQHF.

The J gene is TRBJ1-5, the V gene TRBV9; D is perhaps TRBD1 (6 bases). The V end lost 3 bases, the J end lost 2 bases, and 15 bases lay between the germline ends. Germline loops: CDR1 SGDLS, CDR2 YYNGEE. CDR3 length equals 16 residues. CDR3 protein: CASSGGRGGGNQPQHF. The CDR3 nucleotides are TGTGCCAGCAGCGGAGGCAGGGGTGGTGGCAATCAGCCCCAGCATTTT.

V is TRBV19 and J is TRBJ1-6; D remains unclear. Germline V CDR1 and CDR2: LNHDA, SQIVND (reference sequence). This CDR3 has 16 amino acids. V was pared by 8 bases and J by 9 bases, with 23 bases between. CDR3 coding DNA: TGTGCCAGTGCTAGAGACGCCGGCCGTGGGATTTCACCCCTCCACTTT. Encoded protein: CASARDAGRGISPLHF.

V gene TRBV5-1 combines with J gene TRBJ2-3; 11 nucleotides agree with TRBD2. The length of the CDR3 is 14 residues. Germline CDR1 SGHRS, CDR2 YFSETQ. After removal of 7 bases from V and 5 bases from J, the junction contained 6 bases not matched to a gene. CDR3 in DNA: TGCGCCAGCGTTGGTACTAGCGGGAGAGATACGCAGTATTTT. Its translation is CASVGTSGRDTQYF.

The V gene is TRBV6-5, the J gene TRBJ1-1; the D is unclear. Germline-derived CDR1 and CDR2 are MNHEY and SVGAGI. This CDR3 has 17 residues. V was pared by 0 bases and J by 3 bases, with 17 bases between. The CDR3 here is CASSYSGTLARDTEAFF. The CDR3, as DNA: TGTGCCAGCAGTTACTCGGGCACCCTGGCAAGGGACACTGAAGCTTTCTTT.

The V call is TRBV7-9, the J call TRBJ2-6, with TRBD2 matching 8 bases. Germline CDR1 SEHNR, CDR2 FQNEAQ (reference sequence). The CDR3 sequence is 16 residues long. The V gene end was trimmed by 6 bases and the J gene end by 1 base; junction bases not matched to a gene: 5. This chain's CDR3 is CASSPIAGSGANVLTF. The CDR3 DNA is TGTGCCAGCAGTCCCATAGCGGGATCTGGGGCCAACGTCCTGACTTTC.

The chain recombines TRBV18 with TRBJ1-3; D unresolved. From germline, CDR1 is KGHSH and CDR2 LQKENI. The ends were cut back, 3 bases at V and 3 bases at J, with 9 bases in the middle. CDR3 length: 14 residues. The chain's CDR3 is CASSPDLLGNTIYF. The CDR3 DNA is TGTGCCAGCTCACCGGACTTACTTGGAAACACCATATATTTT.

This clonotype was seen only a few times. The V and J genes are TRBV2 and TRBJ1-4; 8 positions match TRBD1. The CDR3 consists of 18 residues. Unmatched junction bases numbered 14, after V lost 6 bases and J lost 2 bases. Looked up from germline, CDR1 is SNHLY and CDR2 is FYNNEI. The DNA of the CDR3 is TGTGCCAGCAGCCCCGGGCAGGGGGCTTTGAAGACTAATGAAAAACTGTTTTTT. Translation gives CASSPGQGALKTNEKLFF.